This T cell receptor beta chain originates from a study of OX40 agonist ivuxolimab in advanced cancers. Method: immunoSEQ multiplex PCR; TCRdb's copy keeps in-frame clones and lacks some. The data hold tens of thousands of clones, with 81% observed a single time. Germline lookup yields CDR1 SGHVS and CDR2 FNYEAQ. This CDR3 contains 14 residues. V dropped 1 base and J dropped 4 bases, with 10 bases sitting between them. The rearrangement joins TRBV7-6 to TRBJ1-2; maybe TRBD1 (6 bases). This receptor was taken from an adult with an advanced solid tumor such as melanoma, head and neck, liver or kidney cancer. The sequencing here drew on CD4+ or CD8+ T cells sorted from blood, taken in a trial of the OX40 agonist ivuxolimab. The CDR3 reads CASSLEDSGYGYTF. CDR3 in DNA: TGTGCCAGCAGCTTAGAGGACAGCGGCTATGGCTACACCTTC.